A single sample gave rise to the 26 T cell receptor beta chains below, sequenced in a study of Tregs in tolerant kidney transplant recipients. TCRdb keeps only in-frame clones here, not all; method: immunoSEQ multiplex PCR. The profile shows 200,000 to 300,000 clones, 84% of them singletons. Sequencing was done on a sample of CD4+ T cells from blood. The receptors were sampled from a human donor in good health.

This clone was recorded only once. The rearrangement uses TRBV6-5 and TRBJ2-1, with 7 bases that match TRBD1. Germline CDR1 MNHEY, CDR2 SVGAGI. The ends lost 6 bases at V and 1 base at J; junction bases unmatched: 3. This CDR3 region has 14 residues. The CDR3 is CASRGTASYNEQFF. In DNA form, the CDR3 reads TGTGCCAGCAGAGGGACAGCATCCTACAATGAGCAGTTCTTC.

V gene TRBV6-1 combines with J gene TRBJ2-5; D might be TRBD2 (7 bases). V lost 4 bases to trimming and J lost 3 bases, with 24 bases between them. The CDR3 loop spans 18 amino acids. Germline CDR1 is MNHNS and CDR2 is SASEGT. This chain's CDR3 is CASSVGGALKSREETQYF. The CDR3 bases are TGTGCCAGCAGTGTTGGGGGGGCCTTAAAAAGTCGAGAAGAGACCCAGTACTTC.

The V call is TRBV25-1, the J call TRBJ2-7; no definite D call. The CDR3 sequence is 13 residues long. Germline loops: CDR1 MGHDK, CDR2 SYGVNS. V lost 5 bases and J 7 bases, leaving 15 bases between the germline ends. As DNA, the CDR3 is TGTGCCAGCAGTCAGTCGGGTAAAGAGGAGCAGTACTTC. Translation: CASSQSGKEEQYF.

The CDR3 DNA follows: TGCGCCAGCAGCCTAGGGACAGGCGCGCGTGGCTACACCTTC. It encodes CASSLGTGARGYTF. The chain combines TRBV5-1 with TRBJ1-2; 8 bases map to TRBD1. The V gene's germline CDR1 is SGHRS and CDR2 YFSETQ. Trimming removed 4 bases from V and 7 bases from J; junction bases left unmatched: 9. CDR3 size: 14 residues. The whole variable domain, filled in from reference TRBV5-1 and TRBJ1-2, reads KAGVTQTPRYLIKTRGQQVTLSCSPISGHRSVSWYQQTPGQGLQFLFEYFSETQRNKGNFPGRFSGRQFSNSRSEMNVSTLELGDSALYLCASSLGTGARGYTFGSGTRLTVV.

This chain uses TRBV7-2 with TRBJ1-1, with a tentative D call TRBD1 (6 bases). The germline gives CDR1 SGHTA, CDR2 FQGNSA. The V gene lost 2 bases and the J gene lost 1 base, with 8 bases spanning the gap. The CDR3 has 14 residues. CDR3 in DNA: TGTGCCAGCAGCTTAATACAGGGGAACACTGAAGCTTTCTTT. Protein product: CASSLIQGNTEAFF.

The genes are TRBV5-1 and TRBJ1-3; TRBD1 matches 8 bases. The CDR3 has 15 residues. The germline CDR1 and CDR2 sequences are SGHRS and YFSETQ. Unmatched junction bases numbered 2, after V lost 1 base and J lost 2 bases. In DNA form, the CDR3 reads TGCGCCAGCAGCTTGATCAGGGGGCCTGGAAACACCATATATTTT. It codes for CASSLIRGPGNTIYF.

DNA for the CDR3: TGTGCCAGTAACTCACAGGGGGTTAACACCGGGGAGCTGTTTTTT. Residues: CASNSQGVNTGELFF. V is TRBV19 and J is TRBJ2-2; 8 nucleotides line up with TRBD1. The junction had 6 bases not matched to a gene; V was cut back by 7 bases and J by 2 bases. Germline V lookup: CDR1 LNHDA, CDR2 SQIVND (reference sequence). This CDR3 has 15 amino acids. Full variable domain (remainder filled in from reference TRBV19 and TRBJ2-2): DGGITQSPKYLFRKEGQNVTLSCEQNLNHDAMYWYRQDPGQGLRLIYYSQIVNDFQKGDIAEGYSVSREKKESFPLTVTSAQKNPTAFYLCASNSQGVNTGELFFGEGSRLTVL.

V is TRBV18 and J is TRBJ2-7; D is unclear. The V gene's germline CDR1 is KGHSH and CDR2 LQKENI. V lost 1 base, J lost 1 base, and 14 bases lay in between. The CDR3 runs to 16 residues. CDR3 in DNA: TGTGCCAGCTCACCACTCGGGTATCTTAGGTCCTACGAGCAGTACTTC. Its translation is CASSPLGYLRSYEQYF.

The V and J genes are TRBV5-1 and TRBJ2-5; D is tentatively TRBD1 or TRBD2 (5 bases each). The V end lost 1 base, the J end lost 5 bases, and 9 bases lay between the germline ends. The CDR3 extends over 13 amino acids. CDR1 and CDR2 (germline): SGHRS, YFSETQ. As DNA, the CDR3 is TGCGCCAGCAGCTTGTCGGGGCCGGAGACCCAGTACTTC. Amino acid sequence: CASSLSGPETQYF.

The CDR3, as DNA: TGCGCCAGCAGCTTCAGCACAAATGAAAAACTGTTTTTT. It specifies CASSFSTNEKLFF. This chain links TRBV5-1 with TRBJ1-4; no definite D call. The CDR3 runs 13 residues. CDR1 and CDR2 (germline): SGHRS, YFSETQ. V shed 2 bases and J shed 5 bases, with 7 bases lying between them.

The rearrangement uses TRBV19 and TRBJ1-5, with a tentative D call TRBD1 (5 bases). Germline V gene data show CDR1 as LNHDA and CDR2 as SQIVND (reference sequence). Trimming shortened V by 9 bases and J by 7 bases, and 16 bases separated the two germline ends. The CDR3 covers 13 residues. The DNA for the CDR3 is TGTGCCAGCAAATGGGGGACTGGGCAGCCCCAGCATTTT. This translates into CASKWGTGQPQHF.

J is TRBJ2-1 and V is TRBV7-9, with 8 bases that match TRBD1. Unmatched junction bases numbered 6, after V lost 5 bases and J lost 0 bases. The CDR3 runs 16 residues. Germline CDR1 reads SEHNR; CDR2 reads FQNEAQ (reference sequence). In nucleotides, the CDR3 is TGTGCCAGCAGCCATTGGGACAGGAGCTCCTACAATGAGCAGTTCTTC. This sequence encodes CASSHWDRSSYNEQFF.

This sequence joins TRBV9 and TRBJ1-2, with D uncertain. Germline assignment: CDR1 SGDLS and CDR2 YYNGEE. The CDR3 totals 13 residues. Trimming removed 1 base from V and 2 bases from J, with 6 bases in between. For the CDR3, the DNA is TGTGCCAGCAGCGTAAGAGAGAACTATGGCTACACCTTC. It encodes CASSVRENYGYTF.

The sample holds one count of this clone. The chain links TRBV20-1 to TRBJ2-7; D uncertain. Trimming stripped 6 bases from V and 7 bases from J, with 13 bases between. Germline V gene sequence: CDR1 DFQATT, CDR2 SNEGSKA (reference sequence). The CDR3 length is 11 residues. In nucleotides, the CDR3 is TGCAGTGCCCTGAATGAATGGGAGCAGTACTTC. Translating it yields CSALNEWEQYF.

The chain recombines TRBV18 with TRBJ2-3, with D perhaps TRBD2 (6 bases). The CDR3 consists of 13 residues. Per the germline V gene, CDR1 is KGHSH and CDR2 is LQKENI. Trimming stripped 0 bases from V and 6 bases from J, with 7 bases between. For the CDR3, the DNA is TGTGCCAGCTCACCACCGGGGAGGGATACGCAGTATTTT. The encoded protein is CASSPPGRDTQYF.

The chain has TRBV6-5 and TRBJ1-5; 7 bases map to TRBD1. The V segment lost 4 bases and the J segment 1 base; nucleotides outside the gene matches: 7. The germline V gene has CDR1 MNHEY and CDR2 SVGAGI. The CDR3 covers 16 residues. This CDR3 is CASSSRTGRSNQPQHF. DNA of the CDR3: TGTGCCAGCAGTTCCAGGACAGGTCGGAGCAATCAGCCCCAGCATTTT.

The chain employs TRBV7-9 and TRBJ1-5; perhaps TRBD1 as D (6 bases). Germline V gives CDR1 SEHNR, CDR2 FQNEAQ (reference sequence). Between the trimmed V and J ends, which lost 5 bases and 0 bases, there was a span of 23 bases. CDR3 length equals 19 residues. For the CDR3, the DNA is TGTGCCAGCAGCCCCGGGGGCCGGGGAAGTCAGTATAGCAATCAGCCCCAGCATTTT. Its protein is CASSPGGRGSQYSNQPQHF.

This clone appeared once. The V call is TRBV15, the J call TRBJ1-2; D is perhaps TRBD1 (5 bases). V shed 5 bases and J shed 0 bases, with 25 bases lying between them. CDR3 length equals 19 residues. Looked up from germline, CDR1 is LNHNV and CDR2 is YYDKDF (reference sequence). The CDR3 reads CATSGPMGLARATNYGYTF. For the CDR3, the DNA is TGTGCCACCAGCGGACCAATGGGGTTGGCCAGGGCGACTAACTATGGCTACACCTTC.

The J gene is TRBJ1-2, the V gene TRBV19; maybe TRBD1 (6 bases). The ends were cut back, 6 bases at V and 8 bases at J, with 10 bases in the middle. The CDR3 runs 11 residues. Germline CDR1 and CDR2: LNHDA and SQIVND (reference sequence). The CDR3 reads CASRSGDGYTF. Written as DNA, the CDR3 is TGTGCCAGTAGATCAGGGGACGGCTACACCTTC.

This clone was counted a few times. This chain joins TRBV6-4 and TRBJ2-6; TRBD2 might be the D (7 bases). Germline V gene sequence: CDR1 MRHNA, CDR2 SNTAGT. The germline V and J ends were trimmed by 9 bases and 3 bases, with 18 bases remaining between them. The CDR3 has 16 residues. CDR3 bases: TGTGCCAGTTCACCCCGGGGGGCTGGTGGGGCCAACGTCCTGACTTTC. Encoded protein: CASSPRGAGGANVLTF.

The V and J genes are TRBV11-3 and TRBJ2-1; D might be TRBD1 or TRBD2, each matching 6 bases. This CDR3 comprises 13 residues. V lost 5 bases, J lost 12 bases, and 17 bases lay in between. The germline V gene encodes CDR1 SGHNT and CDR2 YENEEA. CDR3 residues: CASSIYLGGGQFF. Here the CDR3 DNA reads TGTGCCAGCAGCATTTATCTTGGAGGGGGGCAGTTCTTC.

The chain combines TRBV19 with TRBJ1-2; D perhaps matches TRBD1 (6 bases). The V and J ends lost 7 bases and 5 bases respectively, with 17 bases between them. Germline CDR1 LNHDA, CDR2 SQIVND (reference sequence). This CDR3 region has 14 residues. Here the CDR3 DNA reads TGTGCCAGTATCAACAGGGCGGCGGTGTATGGCTACACCTTC. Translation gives CASINRAAVYGYTF.

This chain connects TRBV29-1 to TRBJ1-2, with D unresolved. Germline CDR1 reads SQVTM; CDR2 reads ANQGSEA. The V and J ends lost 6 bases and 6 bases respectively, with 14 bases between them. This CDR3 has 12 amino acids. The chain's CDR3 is CSVPRTEHGYTF. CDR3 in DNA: TGCAGCGTCCCTCGGACCGAACATGGCTACACCTTC.

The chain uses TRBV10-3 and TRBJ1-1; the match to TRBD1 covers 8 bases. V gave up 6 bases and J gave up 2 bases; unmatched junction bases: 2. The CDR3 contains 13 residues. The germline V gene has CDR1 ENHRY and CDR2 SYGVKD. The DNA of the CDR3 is TGTGCCATCAGGGGACAGGACAACACTGAAGCTTTCTTT. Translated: CAIRGQDNTEAFF.

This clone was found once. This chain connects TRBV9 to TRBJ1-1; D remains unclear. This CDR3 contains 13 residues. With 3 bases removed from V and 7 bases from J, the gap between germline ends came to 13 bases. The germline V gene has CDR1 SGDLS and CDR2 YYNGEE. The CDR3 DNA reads TGTGCCAGCAGCGCCTCGTCAGCTCTTGAAGCTTTCTTT. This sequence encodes CASSASSALEAFF.

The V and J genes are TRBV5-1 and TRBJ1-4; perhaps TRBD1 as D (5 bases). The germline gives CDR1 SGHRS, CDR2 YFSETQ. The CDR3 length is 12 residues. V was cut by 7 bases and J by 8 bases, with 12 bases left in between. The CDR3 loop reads CASRAGREKLFF. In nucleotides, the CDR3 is TGCGCCAGCCGGGCGGGGCGGGAAAAACTGTTTTTT.